This is a list of T cell receptor beta chains from one sample in a study of early stage breast cancer tumors. Sequencing used immunoSEQ multiplex PCR; TCRdb keeps in-frame clones, though not all of them. The sample lists thousands of clones, approximately 80% occurring once. Sample: normal breast tissue next to the tumor. The receptor set was obtained from a person in their 60s with breast cancer. Both conserved end residues are part of each CDR3. Fields, in order: D gene, J gene, clone size, V gene, CDR3 protein, CDR3 DNA. A D gene is named only where the DNA matches it firmly. The listing skips clone size in some rows; elsewhere it reads once, few, many or a size class.

>TRBD1|TRBJ1-1|few|TRBV9
CATRTGILPEAFF
TGTGCCACCCGGACAGGGATTTTGCCCGAAGCTTTCTTT
>TRBD1|TRBJ2-7|.|TRBV29-1
CSVGGGQGPYEQYF
TGCAGCGTGGGGGGGGGACAGGGGCCCTACGAGCAGTACTTC
>.|TRBJ1-1|.|TRBV19
CATSLYRAQGQNTEAFF
TGTGCCACCAGTCTTTACCGGGCCCAGGGACAGAACACTGAAGCTTTCTTT
>TRBD1|TRBJ1-2|.|TRBV27
CASSPGTGTGNYGYTF
TGTGCCAGCAGTCCGGGGACAGGCACGGGAAACTATGGCTACACCTTC
>.|TRBJ1-1|.|TRBV15
CATSREIGRWDTEAFF
TGTGCCACCAGCAGAGAAATAGGGCGTTGGGACACTGAAGCTTTCTTT
>.|TRBJ2-6|.|TRBV21-1
CASSKVSGSGANVLTF
TGTGCCAGCAGCAAAGTATCAGGCTCTGGGGCCAACGTCCTGACTTTC
>.|TRBJ1-1|.|TRBV13
CASSVIPSASYSRGNTEAFF
TGTGCCAGCAGCGTAATTCCCTCGGCTAGTTATTCAAGGGGGAACACTGAAGCTTTCTTT
>.|TRBJ1-4|.|TRBV7-8
CASSPQVGVKGTNEKLFF
TGTGCCAGCAGCCCCCAGGTTGGGGTTAAAGGAACTAATGAAAAACTGTTTTTT
>TRBD1|TRBJ1-2|.|TRBV30
CAWSVQGEHYGYTF
TGTGCCTGGAGTGTACAGGGGGAGCACTATGGCTACACCTTC
>.|TRBJ1-1|.|TRBV6-1
CASSRTSLGAEAFF
TGTGCCAGCAGTAGGACGTCCCTTGGGGCTGAAGCTTTCTTT
>.|TRBJ1-2|.|TRBV27
CAGSLMAGVGGYTF
TGTGCCGGCAGTTTAATGGCAGGGGTAGGTGGCTACACCTTC
>TRBD2|TRBJ2-1|.|TRBV11-2
CASSFSVAGGGYNEQFF
TGTGCCAGCAGCTTCAGTGTGGCGGGAGGGGGGTACAATGAGCAGTTCTTC
>.|TRBJ1-6|.|TRBV7-2
CASSTTTLPFATLHF
TGTGCCAGCAGCACCACCACCCTCCCGTTCGCCACCCTCCACTTT
>.|TRBJ2-1|.|TRBV7-2
CASSLSGTNEQFF
TGTGCCAGCAGCTTATCGGGGACCAATGAGCAGTTCTTC
>.|TRBJ2-2|.|TRBV7-2
CASSLVSLTGELFF
TGTGCCAGCAGCTTAGTCTCGCTGACTGGGGAGCTGTTTTTT
>.|TRBJ1-1|.|TRBV28
CASSLFPAGRRTEAFF
TGTGCCAGCAGTTTATTTCCTGCAGGGAGGAGGACTGAAGCTTTCTTT
>.|TRBJ2-5|few|TRBV6-1
CASSEEVAGRLGTQYF
TGTGCCAGCAGTGAAGAGGTGGCAGGGAGATTGGGGACCCAGTACTTC
>.|TRBJ2-1|.|TRBV9
CASSATGDVYEQFF
TGTGCCAGCAGCGCCACGGGGGACGTTTATGAGCAGTTCTTC
>.|TRBJ1-2|.|TRBV28
CASVTARYGYTF
TGTGCCAGCGTGACTGCGCGCTATGGCTACACCTTC
>.|TRBJ2-7|few|TRBV29-1
CSVGPSGYEQYF
TGCAGCGTTGGACCGAGTGGCTACGAGCAGTACTTC
>.|TRBJ1-1|.|TRBV11-2
CASSWGQVWREAGNTEAFF
TGTGCCAGCAGCTGGGGGCAGGTTTGGAGAGAAGCGGGGAACACTGAAGCTTTCTTT
>.|TRBJ2-5|.|TRBV7-2
CASSLLETQYF
TGTGCCAGCAGCCTCCTCGAGACCCAGTACTTC
>TRBD2|TRBJ2-7|.|TRBV9
CASSRRDSGRRRYEQYF
TGTGCCAGCAGCCGTCGTGATAGCGGGAGGCGAAGATACGAGCAGTACTTC
>.|TRBJ2-3|.|TRBV9
CASSLGGVSTDTQYF
TGTGCCAGCAGCTTAGGGGGAGTGAGCACAGATACGCAGTATTTT
>TRBD1|TRBJ2-1|.|TRBV6-5
CASSFGDRINEQFF
TGTGCCAGCAGTTTCGGGGACAGGATCAATGAGCAGTTCTTC
>TRBD1|TRBJ1-2|.|TRBV5-1
CASSATGTGGYGYTF
TGCGCCAGCAGCGCCACCGGGACAGGGGGCTATGGCTACACCTTC
>TRBD1|TRBJ1-5|.|TRBV6-5
CAAGTGDANQPQHF
TGTGCCGCAGGGACAGGGGACGCCAATCAGCCCCAGCATTTT
>.|TRBJ1-5|.|TRBV5-6
CASSLRAWGNQPQHF
TGTGCCAGCAGCCTCCGTGCTTGGGGCAATCAGCCCCAGCATTTT
>TRBD1|TRBJ1-4|.|TRBV2
CASTKGQGAVDSGKLFF
TGTGCCAGCACCAAGGGACAGGGGGCGGTCGATTCGGGAAAACTGTTTTTT
>.|TRBJ2-3|.|TRBV6-6
CASIRGLADTQYF
TGTGCCAGCATCCGGGGGCTAGCAGATACGCAGTATTTT
>.|TRBJ2-6|.|TRBV19
CASTVLGDSGANVLTF
TGTGCCAGTACAGTGTTGGGAGACTCTGGGGCCAACGTCCTGACTTTC
>.|TRBJ1-1|.|TRBV5-1
CASSLAAGRLNTEAFF
TGCGCCAGCAGCTTGGCCGCGGGACGGCTGAACACTGAAGCTTTCTTT
>TRBD1|TRBJ1-1|.|TRBV11-2
CASSLEGQGYWNTEAFF
TGTGCCAGCAGCTTAGAGGGACAGGGTTATTGGAACACTGAAGCTTTCTTT
>TRBD2|TRBJ2-1|.|TRBV7-9
CASSLGTSGSNEQFF
TGTGCCAGCAGCTTAGGGACTAGCGGGAGTAATGAGCAGTTCTTC
>.|TRBJ2-2|.|TRBV4-1
CASSQDRGGTGELFF
TGCGCCAGCAGCCAAGATAGGGGGGGCACCGGGGAGCTGTTTTTT
>TRBD2|TRBJ2-3|.|TRBV7-8
CASSSRAGTSGRAETQYF
TGTGCCAGCAGCTCTAGAGCCGGGACTAGCGGGAGGGCGGAAACGCAGTATTTT
>.|TRBJ2-7|.|TRBV9
CASSVEGVPSYEQYF
TGTGCCAGCAGCGTAGAGGGGGTTCCCTCCTACGAGCAGTACTTC
>TRBD2|TRBJ2-7|.|TRBV27
CASSFSSGSYEQYF
TGTGCCAGCAGTTTCTCTAGCGGCTCCTACGAGCAGTACTTC
>.|TRBJ2-7|.|TRBV18
CASSPLVSWEQYF
TGTGCCAGCTCACCACTGGTCTCCTGGGAGCAGTACTTC
>TRBD2|TRBJ2-3|.|TRBV5-1
CASRLAGGPTDTQYF
TGCGCCAGCAGGCTAGCGGGAGGGCCAACAGATACGCAGTATTTT
>.|TRBJ1-4|.|TRBV6-5
CASSYSGAIPNEKLFF
TGTGCCAGCAGTTACTCCGGGGCCATCCCCAATGAAAAACTGTTTTTT
>.|TRBJ1-1|.|TRBV18
CASSPSWDPTGEAFF
TGTGCCAGCTCGCCGAGTTGGGACCCGACAGGTGAAGCTTTCTTT
>TRBD1|TRBJ1-5|few|TRBV19
CASSLTQTGGMNQPQHF
TGTGCCAGTAGTCTGACACAAACAGGGGGTATGAATCAGCCCCAGCATTTT
>.|TRBJ1-4|.|TRBV29-1
CSVLSGRYNEKLFF
TGCAGCGTCCTCTCCGGCAGATATAATGAAAAACTGTTTTTT
>.|TRBJ1-1|.|TRBV5-5
CASSSPGQAPESFF
TGTGCCAGCAGCTCCCCAGGTCAGGCCCCCGAATCTTTCTTT
>TRBD1|TRBJ1-2|once|TRBV5-5
CASSLPGGRNYGYTF
TGTGCCAGCAGCTTGCCAGGGGGCCGCAACTATGGCTACACCTTC
>TRBD1|TRBJ2-6|.|TRBV5-1
CASSLLQGAESGANVLTF
TGCGCCAGCAGCTTGCTACAGGGGGCTGAATCTGGGGCCAACGTCCTGACTTTC